A single sample is the source of the 27 T cell receptor beta chains below, sequenced in a study of blood T cell repertoires in COVID-19. Only in-frame clones appear in the TCRdb table, and some are missing; sequencing was by immunoSEQ multiplex PCR. The top ten hold 10% to 15% of the sample, which has roughly 180,000 clones, approximately 83% seen once. Sequenced sample: PBMCs or T cells enriched from blood (not recorded which). The receptors come from a woman aged 60-75 years who had recovered from COVID-19.

The chain joins TRBV28 to TRBJ2-7; tentatively, D is TRBD2 (7 bases). The germline V and J ends were trimmed by 5 bases and 1 base, with 12 bases remaining between them. This CDR3 contains 14 residues. The germline CDR1 and CDR2 sequences are MDHEN and SYDVKM. The CDR3 sequence: CASSMRGGSYEQYF. CDR3 nucleotide sequence: TGTGCCAGCAGTATGAGGGGGGGTTCCTACGAGCAGTACTTC.

This chain links TRBV9 with TRBJ2-1; 8 bases map to TRBD2. Per the germline V gene, CDR1 is SGDLS and CDR2 is YYNGEE. The CDR3 contains 15 residues. V shed 0 bases and J 5 bases; nucleotides not matched to a gene: 4. CDR3 bases: TGTGCCAGCAGCGTAGACGGGAGGGCCGACAATGAGCAGTTCTTC. As protein: CASSVDGRADNEQFF.

This clone was counted between two and nine times. The genes are TRBV3-1 (or the pseudogene TRBV3-2) and TRBJ2-7; 10 bases agree with TRBD2. The CDR3 covers 13 residues. Germline values: CDR1 LGHDT, CDR2 YNNKEL (reference sequence). The trim removed 5 bases at V and 4 bases at J, leaving 2 bases unmatched. The CDR3 spells CASSFSGGYEQYF. As DNA, the CDR3 is TGTGCCAGCAGCTTTAGCGGGGGGTACGAGCAGTACTTC.

The chain employs TRBV6-1 and TRBJ1-2; D is unresolved. V dropped 1 base and J dropped 8 bases, with 11 bases sitting between them. CDR3 length: 13 amino acids. Per the germline V gene, CDR1 is MNHNS and CDR2 is SASEGT. CDR3 DNA sequence: TGTGCCAGCAGTGAAGTATTAGAGGGAGGCTACACCTTC. As protein: CASSEVLEGGYTF.

The J gene is TRBJ2-7, the V gene TRBV7-9; 8 nucleotides align to TRBD2. Germline trimming cut 2 bases from V and 5 bases from J; bases unmatched to any gene: 5. Germline CDR1 reads SEHNR; CDR2 reads FQNEAQ (reference sequence). This CDR3 region has 14 residues. The CDR3 DNA reads TGTGCCAGCAGCTTATCAGCGGGAGACAACGAGCAGTACTTC. This encodes CASSLSAGDNEQYF.

This sequence joins TRBV6-5 and TRBJ2-2; TRBD2 aligns across 8 bases. The CDR3 sequence is 15 residues long. The germline CDR1 and CDR2 sequences are MNHEY and SVGAGI. The V and J ends lost 7 bases and 3 bases, in that order; junction bases with no gene match: 7. The CDR3 reads CASTWVAGYTGELFF. CDR3 DNA: TGTGCCAGCACGTGGGTAGCGGGGTACACCGGGGAGCTGTTTTTT.

Turning to this clone: This sample includes further DNA sequences coding for the same CDR3. The chain carries TRBV3-1 (or the pseudogene TRBV3-2) and TRBJ2-3; a weak D match, TRBD2 (6 bases). Germline V gives CDR1 LGHDT, CDR2 YNNKEL (reference sequence). The CDR3 totals 16 residues. V was shortened by 0 bases and J by 2 bases, with 12 bases between the two germline ends. The CDR3 nucleotides are TGTGCCAGCAGCCAAGAATTGGGGGGAACCACAGATACGCAGTATTTT. Translated, it gives CASSQELGGTTDTQYF.

The chain carries TRBV11-1 and TRBJ2-7; TRBD1 aligns across 7 bases. This CDR3 is 14 amino acids long. The junction had 4 bases not matched to a gene; V was cut back by 5 bases and J by 0 bases. Per germline, CDR1 SGHAT and CDR2 FQDESV (reference sequence). The CDR3 bases are TGTGCCAGCAGCCGACAGGGCAACTCCTACGAGCAGTACTTC. Translated, it gives CASSRQGNSYEQYF.

On this clone: This sample also contains other DNA sequences that code for the same CDR3. The J gene is TRBJ1-5, the V gene TRBV30, with a possible D match to TRBD1 (5 bases). Per germline, CDR1 GTSNPN and CDR2 SVGIG (reference sequence). There are 15 residues in the CDR3. Between the trimmed V and J ends, which lost 0 bases and 0 bases, there was a span of 9 bases. The CDR3 loop reads CAWSVGGNSNQPQHF. CDR3 DNA: TGTGCCTGGAGTGTCGGGGGGAATAGCAATCAGCCCCAGCATTTT.

The V call is TRBV2, the J call TRBJ2-2, with 7 nucleotides matching TRBD1. CDR1 and CDR2 from the germline V gene are SNHLY and FYNNEI. The CDR3 is made up of 15 amino acids. The junction had 1 base not matched to a gene; V was cut back by 3 bases and J by 0 bases. CDR3: CASSEQGANTGELFF. The CDR3 coding sequence is TGTGCCAGCAGTGAGCAGGGGGCGAACACCGGGGAGCTGTTTTTT.

The CDR3 region has the DNA TGTGCCAGCAATCGGGTTAGCAATCAGCCCCAGCATTTT. It specifies CASNRVSNQPQHF. The rearrangement uses TRBV6-5 and TRBJ1-5; D is undetermined. V lost 7 bases to trimming and J lost 0 bases, with 7 bases between them. CDR3 length equals 13 residues. CDR1 is MNHEY, CDR2 SVGAGI, per germline.

V usage is TRBV5-4 and J usage is TRBJ1-4, with 7 bases fitting TRBD1. The germline V gene has CDR1 SGHNT and CDR2 YYREEE (reference sequence). With 3 bases clipped from V and 7 bases from J, the junction kept 18 bases outside the gene matches. This CDR3 is 18 amino acids long. The CDR3 DNA follows: TGTGCCAGCAGCTCGTTAGAACCCGGGACAGCCGAAACTGAAAAACTGTTTTTT. It encodes CASSSLEPGTAETEKLFF.

This clone was observed a few times. The chain couples TRBV2 to TRBJ1-3; possibly TRBD1 for D (5 bases). Trimming cost V 3 bases and J 2 bases, with 8 bases left between them. Germline assignment: CDR1 SNHLY and CDR2 FYNNEI. The CDR3 runs to 14 residues. The CDR3 sequence is CASSEAGPGNTIYF. The CDR3, as DNA: TGTGCCAGCAGTGAGGCAGGGCCTGGAAACACCATATATTTT.

The CDR3, as DNA: TGTGCCAGCAGCTGGACTAGCGGGAGCCACAATGAGCAGTTCTTC. Its protein is CASSWTSGSHNEQFF. This sequence joins TRBV7-8 and TRBJ2-1; 13 nucleotides align to TRBD2. In germline, CDR1 is SGHVS, CDR2 FQNEAQ. The length of the CDR3 is 15 residues. The ends lost 4 bases at V and 5 bases at J; junction bases unmatched: 2. Looking up the rest from reference TRBV7-8 and TRBJ2-1 gives the full variable domain: GAGVSQSPRYKVAKRGQDVALRCDPISGHVSLFWYQQALGQGPEFLTYFQNEAQLDKSGLPSDRFFAERPEGSVSTLKIQRTQQEDSAVYLCASSWTSGSHNEQFFGPGTRLTVL.

Only one count was recorded for this clone. The chain links TRBV5-6 to TRBJ2-3; D is possibly TRBD2 (7 bases). V dropped 5 bases and J dropped 3 bases, with 16 bases sitting between them. CDR3 length: 15 amino acids. Germline lookup yields CDR1 SGHDT and CDR2 YYEEEE. CDR3 DNA: TGTGCCAGCAGACGGGGGGCCTATTTGACAGATACGCAGTATTTT. It codes for CASRRGAYLTDTQYF.

This sequence joins TRBV19 and TRBJ1-5, with 11 bases that match TRBD1. The J segment lost 7 bases and the V segment lost 4 bases, leaving 9 bases of the junction unmatched. Germline CDR1 LNHDA, CDR2 SQIVND (reference sequence). The CDR3 sequence is 16 residues long. The CDR3 coding sequence is TGTGCCAGTAGTACCCTGGACAGGGGGCATGGACAGCCCCAGCATTTT. This sequence encodes CASSTLDRGHGQPQHF.

The V and J genes are TRBV3-1 (or the pseudogene TRBV3-2) and TRBJ1-1, with 7 nucleotides matching TRBD1. The CDR3 contains 16 residues. V shed 1 base, J shed 2 bases, and the junction held 7 bases outside the gene matches. Looked up from germline, CDR1 is LGHDT and CDR2 is YNNKEL (reference sequence). The CDR3 DNA is TGTGCCAGCAGCCAAGCCCCACAGGGGCGAAACACTGAAGCTTTCTTT. Translation: CASSQAPQGRNTEAFF.

This clone was observed once. The rearrangement joins TRBV19 to TRBJ2-1, with 13 bases lining up with TRBD2. From germline, CDR1 is LNHDA and CDR2 SQIVND (reference sequence). The CDR3 extends over 15 amino acids. The ends lost 6 bases at V and 7 bases at J; junction bases unmatched: 6. CDR3 in amino acids: CASSILAGGGNEQFF. CDR3 sequence (DNA): TGTGCCAGTAGCATACTAGCGGGAGGGGGGAATGAGCAGTTCTTC.

J is TRBJ2-5 and V is TRBV2, with 7 nucleotides matching TRBD2. V lost 7 bases and J lost 5; bases outside the gene matches: 10. The germline gives CDR1 SNHLY, CDR2 FYNNEI. This CDR3 region has 14 residues. The CDR3: CASMREGFQETQYF. For the CDR3, the DNA is TGTGCCAGCATGAGGGAGGGTTTTCAGGAGACCCAGTACTTC.

This clone has only one observation. The CDR3 reads CASSILRGRGTGELFF. In DNA form, the CDR3 reads TGTGCCAGTAGTATCCTCCGGGGGCGGGGGACCGGGGAGCTGTTTTTT. V usage is TRBV19 and J usage is TRBJ2-2; TRBD2 is a possible D gene (7 bases). V shed 3 bases and J shed 5 bases, with 16 bases lying between them. In germline, CDR1 is LNHDA, CDR2 SQIVND (reference sequence). The CDR3 spans 16 residues.

The chain is built from TRBV6-5 and TRBJ1-1, with D maybe TRBD1 (6 bases). Germline CDR1 and CDR2: MNHEY and SVGAGI. The CDR3 consists of 13 residues. V lost 8 bases to trimming and J lost 1 base, with 11 bases between them. CDR3 sequence reads: CASLLTGNTEAFF. The CDR3 bases are TGTGCCAGCCTATTGACAGGGAACACTGAAGCTTTCTTT.

The chain's CDR3 is CASSQTAGSNQPQHF. DNA for the CDR3: TGTGCCAGCAGCCAGACAGCAGGGAGCAATCAGCCCCAGCATTTT. The chain is built from TRBV3-1 (or the pseudogene TRBV3-2) and TRBJ1-5; perhaps TRBD1 as D (5 bases). Trimming took 3 bases from V and 1 from J, leaving 10 bases between them. CDR1 is LGHDT and CDR2 is YNNKEL in the germline V gene (reference sequence). CDR3 length: 15 amino acids.

V is TRBV7-9 and J is TRBJ2-1; D perhaps matches TRBD2 (5 bases). The germline gives CDR1 SEHNR, CDR2 FQNEAQ (reference sequence). CDR3 length: 16 amino acids. V lost 4 bases, J lost 3 bases, and 16 bases lay in between. The CDR3 region is CASSSPNVRDYNEQFF. The DNA of the CDR3 is TGTGCCAGCAGCTCGCCGAACGTCCGGGACTACAATGAGCAGTTCTTC.

The chain has TRBV27 and TRBJ2-3; a possible D gene is TRBD1 (5 bases). The CDR3 is 14 residues long. V lost 5 bases and J 4 bases, leaving 13 bases between the germline ends. Germline V lookup: CDR1 MNHEY, CDR2 SMNVEV (reference sequence). The CDR3 protein is CASSAVGAPDTQYF. CDR3 DNA: TGTGCCAGCAGTGCTGTAGGGGCCCCAGATACGCAGTATTTT.

V and J are TRBV24-1 and TRBJ2-2; D remains ambiguous. The CDR3 covers 12 residues. Germline values: CDR1 KGHDR, CDR2 SFDVKD. Trimming pared 4 bases from V and 7 bases from J, leaving 6 bases between. This CDR3 reads CATSEFNGELFF. For the CDR3, the DNA is TGTGCCACCAGTGAATTCAACGGGGAGCTGTTTTTT.

This clone was counted between two and nine times. The V call is TRBV30, the J call TRBJ2-5, with 8 bases fitting TRBD2. The CDR3 is made up of 14 amino acids. Trimming at V came to 1 base and at J to 3 bases, leaving 4 bases not matched to a gene. Germline assignment: CDR1 GTSNPN and CDR2 SVGIG (reference sequence). The CDR3 nucleotides are TGTGCCTGGAGTGCCCCCGGGGGGGAAGAGACCCAGTACTTC. Its protein is CAWSAPGGEETQYF.

The genes are TRBV19 and TRBJ1-1, with D unresolved. V was cut by 7 bases and J by 2 bases, with 8 bases left in between. The germline gives CDR1 LNHDA, CDR2 SQIVND (reference sequence). This CDR3 has 12 amino acids. In DNA form, the CDR3 reads TGTGCCAGTACGAGACACAACACTGAAGCTTTCTTT. This encodes CASTRHNTEAFF.